This T cell receptor beta chain comes out of a study of beta chain features in type 1 diabetes. As to this clone: Its cognate antigen is unknown. Other nucleotide sequences from this sample produce the same CDR3.

One heparinised blood draw, averaging about 0.11 L, came from each donor. The study reverse transcribed the entire isolated RNA, so it sequenced expressed TCRB transcripts. Clones were sequenced by immunoSEQ multiplex PCR, and TCRdb holds only the in-frame ones, with some missing. The sample has about 650,000 clones, over 10% seen once. Study-wide results and caveats: The study found moderately but significantly shorter TCRB CDR3s in all four CD4+ subsets of Type 1 diabetes patients.

This CDR3 region has 13 residues. V dropped 3 bases and J dropped 3 bases, with 7 bases sitting between them. Germline CDR1 reads SGHTA; CDR2 reads FQGNSA. This sequence was found in a man aged 25-40 years with type 1 diabetes. This chain links TRBV7-2 with TRBJ2-3; tentative D call: TRBD2 (5 bases). The sequenced sample was naive CD4+ T cells from blood. CDR3 amino acids: CASSFRGTDTQYF. CDR3 sequence (DNA): TGTGCCAGCAGCTTTCGGGGTACAGATACGCAGTATTTT.